Listed below are T cell receptor beta chains from one sample, sequenced in a study of human T cells and chemical hapten exposure. TCRdb reprocessed the RACE reads via MiXCR and lists one record per CDR3 protein. The table has roughly 64,000 distinct CDR3 sequences, 11% seen once. The sequenced sample was whole blood, obtained in connection with sensitization to the hapten diphenylcyclopropenone (DPC). All receptors come from a woman aged 25 to 39 with alopecia areata. Some clones in this sample may be carry-over from other donors' samples. Both conserved end residues are part of each CDR3.

>TRBJ1-2|TRBV12-3/TRBV12-4
CASSLYGGYTF
>TRBJ1-5|TRBV18
CASSPVYGNQPQHF
>TRBJ1-3|TRBV6-6
CASTSLENTIYF
>TRBJ1-2|TRBV5-5
CASSLGQGAAAGGYTF
>TRBJ2-5|TRBV2
CASSDTGMETQYF
>TRBJ2-7|TRBV18
CASSPSGREYEQYF
>TRBJ2-5|TRBV3-1
CASSQKRLTQYF
>TRBJ2-1|TRBV29-1
CSVLYNEQFF
>TRBJ2-7|TRBV5-4
CASSLARAHEQYF
>TRBJ2-1|TRBV7-8
CASSLRNRGLSSYNEQFF
>TRBJ1-5|TRBV6-2/TRBV6-3
CASSYTRQLSNQPQHF
>TRBJ1-5|TRBV28
CASTEGGQPQHF
>TRBJ1-6|TRBV18
CASSFRGSDSPLHF
>TRBJ1-3|TRBV28
CASRGTGSGNTIYF
>TRBJ2-3|TRBV10-3
CAISGGTGSTDTQYF
>TRBJ1-1|TRBV20-1
CSARTGTEAFF
>TRBJ2-2|TRBV18
CASSLDLNTGELFF
>TRBJ2-3|TRBV11-3
CASSLGETSGTADTQYF
>TRBJ1-4|TRBV20-1
CSASLGATNEKLFF
>TRBJ1-1|TRBV7-9
CASSWELKAFF
>TRBJ1-1|TRBV7-3
CASSRQEGTEAFF
>TRBJ1-2|TRBV4-1
CASRNYEGRDYGYTF
>TRBJ2-7|TRBV28
CASSGAETGHYEQYF
>TRBJ2-5|TRBV5-5
CASSARPKETQYF
>TRBJ1-4|TRBV6-6
CASSYVGSREKLFF
>TRBJ2-1|TRBV20-1
CSAPPWTSRDEQFF
>TRBJ1-1|TRBV6-6
CASSYQEETEAFF
>TRBJ2-7|TRBV23-1
CASRLSGQPPRYEQYF
>TRBJ1-1|TRBV4-3
CASSQDRRTEAFF
>TRBJ1-1|TRBV20-1
CSARNRNTEAFF